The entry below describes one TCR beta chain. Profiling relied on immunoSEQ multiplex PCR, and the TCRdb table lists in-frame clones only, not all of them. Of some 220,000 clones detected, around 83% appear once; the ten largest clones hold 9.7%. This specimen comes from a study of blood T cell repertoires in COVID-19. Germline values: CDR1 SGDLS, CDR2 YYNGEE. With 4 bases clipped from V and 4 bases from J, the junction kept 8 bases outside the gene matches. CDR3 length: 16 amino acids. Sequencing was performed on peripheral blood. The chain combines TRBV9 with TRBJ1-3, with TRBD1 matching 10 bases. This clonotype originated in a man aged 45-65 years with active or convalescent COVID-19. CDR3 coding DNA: TGTGCCAGCAGCCCCCCAGGACAGGGGGTAGGAAACACCATATATTTT. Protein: CASSPPGQGVGNTIYF.